This T cell receptor beta chain was obtained from a study of blood T cell repertoires in COVID-19. Study-wide context: Both acute and convalescent COVID-19 samples were obtained from the United States, Italy and Spain. The cDNA or gDNA used as material had been derived from T cells, B-cell-depleted T cells, or PBMCs.

In the case of this clone: A junction boundary mismatches the germline segment, possibly from a read error.

CDR3 length: 15 amino acids. In germline, CDR1 is SGHTA, CDR2 FQGNSA. Methods used by the authors: Counts of nucleated cells, estimated from reference gene primer amplification, were obtained. Method: immunoSEQ multiplex PCR; TCRdb's copy keeps in-frame clones and lacks some. That table gives V, J and clone size, and the DNA gave D and trimming. The table lists around 150,000 clones, roughly four fifths of them singletons. This TCR derives from a human donor in a cohort sampled during active COVID-19. The sequenced sample consisted of peripheral blood. This rearrangement joins TRBV7-2 to TRBJ2-1, with 7 bases lining up with TRBD2. The CDR3 nucleotides are TGTGCCAGCAGCCTAGCGGTTAGCTCCTACAATGAGCAGTTCTTC. Residues: CASSLAVSSYNEQFF.